This T cell receptor (beta chain) was recorded in a study of identical twins. Overall study findings and caveats: Models, which agreed with sharing between unrelated individuals, nonetheless underestimated the out-of-frame TCR alpha sharing seen in monozygotic twins.

The CDR3 length is 15 residues. V lost 2 bases and J lost 2, with 13 bases in between. Per the germline V gene, CDR1 is SNHLY and CDR2 is FYNNEI. TCRdb re-called the 5' RACE reads through MiXCR, storing one row per CDR3 protein. The data show roughly 490,000 distinct CDR3 sequences, with about 13% seen just once and approximately 1% held by the top ten. In its sample, this clonotype was seen a few times. The antigen is not known. These same data were also listed under a study on yellow fever vaccine responses in identical twins.

This chain joins TRBV2 and TRBJ2-7, with D perhaps TRBD2 (6 bases). The sample consisted of CD4+ T cells sorted from blood. The clonotype comes from a young woman in good health. As DNA, the CDR3 is TGTGCCAGCAGTGAATCGGGGAGGCAGCCCTACGAGCAGTACTTC. It specifies CASSESGRQPYEQYF.